This T cell receptor (beta chain) is drawn from a study of neurological immune-mediated disorders. The study, taken as a whole, reports: The greatest TCR clonal expansion occurred in HTLV-1-associated myelopathy and the least in multiple sclerosis, which fell below healthy controls. Phylogenetic grouping put 18 of 34 multiple sclerosis patients' repertoires into one related-CDR3 cluster, a possible signature. None of the CDR3 amino acid sequences of expanded clones recurred across subjects, suggesting private repertoires in all groups.

This CDR3 spans 18 amino acids. The V and J ends lost 3 bases and 2 bases, in that order; junction bases with no gene match: 15. CDR1 and CDR2 from the germline V gene are LGHDT and YNNKEL (reference sequence). TCRdb reprocessed the 5' RACE reads with MiXCR, giving one entry per CDR3 protein. The sample holds approximately 51,000 distinct CDR3 sequences, about 3% seen once. The unsorted libraries were prepared from 2 million PBMCs (stored at -80 C). This clonotype has ten or more counts. As yet, its antigen is unknown. This chain connects TRBV3-1 to TRBJ1-2, with 7 bases aligning to TRBD1. This receptor was taken from a man aged 35 to 55 with multiple sclerosis. Input material: PBMCs. CDR3 DNA: TGTGCCAGCAGCCATCTCCGCGCCACAGGGGCAGTCAACTATGGCTACACCTTC. Protein product: CASSHLRATGAVNYGYTF.